This T cell receptor beta chain came from a study of metastatic and nonmetastatic thyroid tumors. Study details: For malignant and benign thyroid patients, tumor or nodule tissue and blood were the sources whose repertoires were compared.

Study-level points and caveats: It was reported that TCR beta diversity was significantly higher in malignant thyroid tumors than benign nodules, in blood and tumor.

This CDR3 is built from 13 residues. V lost 6 bases, J lost 4 bases, and 2 bases stayed unmatched. The authors' processing: The distant-metastasis classifier for papillary thyroid cancer was built from CDR3 differences across clinicopathological groups. TCRdb called clones again from the PCR reads with MiXCR. The V and J calls shown here were made by TCRdb, not taken from the authors' results. The repertoire includes tens of thousands of clones, roughly a fifth of them detected once, and around 16% sits in the top ten. This clone was recorded at least ten times. Its antigen is not known. Every patient underwent thyroid surgery untreated.

The receptor comes from a female donor with papillary thyroid cancer or a benign thyroid nodule (not recorded which). Some clones in this sample may be carry-over from other donors' samples. Sequencing was performed on blood. This rearrangement joins TRBV12-3 or TRBV12-4 to TRBJ1-1; 10 bases are shared with TRBD1. The CDR3 here is CASRDRGSTEAFF. CDR3 nucleotide sequence: TGTGCCAGCAGGGACAGGGGGAGCACTGAAGCTTTCTTT.